This TCR beta chain was captured in a study of PD-L1 blockade in urothelial cancer. The CDR3 is 15 amino acids. Germline lookup yields CDR1 SGHNT and CDR2 YYREEE (reference sequence). The V gene lost 0 bases and the J gene lost 3 bases, with 12 bases spanning the gap. Time point of the sample: peripheral blood 6 weeks after treatment start. What went into each PCR as a spike was synthetic TCR analog templates. The protocol was immunoSEQ multiplex PCR, while the TCRdb copy is restricted to in-frame clones and leaves out a portion. Among more than 60,000 clones listed, about nine tenths were seen once. This receptor was identified in a man between 60 and 75 years old with urothelial cancer. The sequencing here drew on PBMCs, taken around atezolizumab (anti-PD-L1) treatment. The chain recombines TRBV5-4 with TRBJ1-2; possibly TRBD1 for D (5 bases). CDR3 protein: CASSLAQGSYYGYTF. The CDR3 DNA follows: TGTGCCAGCAGCTTGGCCCAGGGCTCTTACTATGGCTACACCTTC. Complete variable domain (other parts from reference TRBV5-4 and TRBJ1-2): ETGVTQSPTHLIKTRGQQVTLRCSSQSGHNTVSWYQQALGQGPQFIFQYYREEENGRGNFPPRFSGLQFPNYSSELNVNALELDDSALYLCASSLAQGSYYGYTFGSGTRLTVV.